The 17 T cell receptor beta chains below were found in one sample sequenced in a study of early T cells in non-severe SARS-CoV-2 infection. MiXCR, applied by TCRdb to the 5' RACE reads, yields one record per CDR3 protein. The sample has tens of thousands of distinct CDR3 sequences, around 6.8% seen once; the top ten hold roughly 8.5%. Material for sequencing was whole blood. These TCRs come from an adult who was a healthcare worker with PCR-confirmed SARS-CoV-2 infection or an uninfected control (not recorded which).

This clonotype was seen ten or more times. This chain uses TRBV7-2 with TRBJ1-1; no firm D call. Per the germline V gene, CDR1 is SGHTA and CDR2 is FQGNSA. CDR3 size: 13 residues. V lost 5 bases and J 1 base, leaving 8 bases between the germline ends. CDR3 bases: TGTGCCAGCAGCCCCCAACCGAACACTGAAGCTTTCTTT. Its protein product is CASSPQPNTEAFF.

This clonotype was counted a few times. The V gene is TRBV6-2 or TRBV6-3, the J gene TRBJ1-4; D possibly corresponds to TRBD1 (5 bases). Trimming shortened V by 2 bases and J by 3 bases, and 10 bases separated the two germline ends. This CDR3 is built from 15 residues. The germline gives CDR1 MNHEY, CDR2 SVGEGT. The CDR3 loop is CASSYGGGPNEKLFF. The CDR3 region has the DNA TGTGCCAGCAGTTACGGTGGGGGTCCTAATGAAAAACTGTTTTTT.

Only a few counts were recorded for this clonotype. This chain links TRBV30 with TRBJ1-6, with TRBD1 as a possible D gene (6 bases). Germline assignment: CDR1 GTSNPN and CDR2 SVGIG (reference sequence). The V end lost 2 bases, the J end lost 9 bases, and 23 bases lay between the germline ends. The CDR3 has 17 residues. CDR3 residues: CAWSPPDRRTRSSPLHF. Here the CDR3 DNA reads TGTGCCTGGAGTCCACCCGACAGGAGGACTCGGAGTTCACCCCTCCACTTT.

This clonotype has ten or more counts. V and J are TRBV7-9 and TRBJ1-5, with D uncertain. The CDR3 has 14 residues. Trimming took 2 bases from V and 2 from J, leaving 7 bases between them. Germline V lookup: CDR1 SEHNR, CDR2 FQNEAQ (reference sequence). The DNA for the CDR3 is TGTGCCAGCAGCTTAACCACCGGCAATCAGCCCCAGCATTTT. Its protein product is CASSLTTGNQPQHF.

In its sample, this clonotype was seen a few times. The CDR3, as DNA: TGCAGTGCTTGGGAAGGGGTCCGTGAAGCTTTCTTT. Translating it yields CSAWEGVREAFF. The chain uses TRBV20-1 and TRBJ1-1, with TRBD1 as a possible D gene (5 bases). Germline V gene sequence: CDR1 DFQATT, CDR2 SNEGSKA (reference sequence). The CDR3 is 12 amino acids. V dropped 5 bases and J dropped 7 bases, with 14 bases sitting between them.

This clonotype came up a few times. The chain has TRBV27 and TRBJ1-6; D not resolved. The V end lost 0 bases, the J end lost 13 bases, and 28 bases lay between the germline ends. CDR1 and CDR2 (germline): MNHEY, SMNVEV (reference sequence). This CDR3 is 19 amino acids long. CDR3 in DNA: TGTGCCAGCAGTTTATCCGCCCGGTACGATCAGGCTCAATCGGCCCCCCTCCACTTT. It codes for CASSLSARYDQAQSAPLHF.

This clonotype showed up many times. The chain combines TRBV15 with TRBJ2-3; TRBD2 is a possible D gene (5 bases). The ends were cut back, 3 bases at V and 0 bases at J, with 10 bases in the middle. The CDR3 is 15 residues long. Looked up from germline, CDR1 is LNHNV and CDR2 is YYDKDF (reference sequence). Here the CDR3 DNA reads TGTGCCACCAGCAGGGACTTATTTAGCACAGATACGCAGTATTTT. It specifies CATSRDLFSTDTQYF.

This clonotype was counted between two and nine times. The chain recombines TRBV24-1 with TRBJ2-1, with 7 bases aligning to TRBD2. Losses at the gene ends were 1 base for V and 5 bases for J; bases not matched to a gene: 4. CDR3 length: 15 amino acids. CDR1 KGHDR and CDR2 SFDVKD come from the germline V gene. CDR3 residues: CATSDLMGGDNEQFF. The CDR3 DNA reads TGTGCCACCAGTGATTTAATGGGAGGGGACAATGAGCAGTTCTTC.

At least ten counts were recorded for this clonotype. The rearrangement links TRBV6-5 to TRBJ2-1, with D perhaps given as TRBD1 or TRBD2 (5 bases each). CDR3 size: 15 residues. Germline assignment: CDR1 MNHEY and CDR2 SVGAGI. Trimming shortened V by 0 bases and J by 6 bases, and 12 bases separated the two germline ends. The CDR3 sequence: CASSYSEGQGNEQFF. CDR3 DNA sequence: TGTGCCAGCAGTTACTCCGAGGGTCAGGGCAATGAGCAGTTCTTC.

This clonotype has ten or more counts. The chain carries TRBV10-3 and TRBJ1-4; D may be TRBD1 (5 bases). The CDR3 consists of 17 residues. Germline-derived CDR1 and CDR2 are ENHRY and SYGVKD. The V end lost 1 base, the J end lost 0 bases, and 12 bases lay between the germline ends. The CDR3 region is CAISEYQQETTNEKLFF. The CDR3 DNA sequence: TGTGCCATCAGTGAGTACCAACAGGAGACAACTAATGAAAAACTGTTTTTT.

This clonotype appeared many times. The J gene is TRBJ1-3, the V gene TRBV28; D is ambiguous. Germline-derived CDR1 and CDR2 are MDHEN and SYDVKM. V lost 5 bases and J lost 0, with 8 bases in between. CDR3 size: 14 residues. Here the CDR3 DNA reads TGTGCCAGCAGTCCGCCTTTCTCTGGAAACACCATATATTTT. It is translated as CASSPPFSGNTIYF.

This clonotype has a count of ten or more. The chain joins TRBV20-1 to TRBJ2-4; TRBD1 might be the D (6 bases). Germline CDR1 and CDR2: DFQATT and SNEGSKA (reference sequence). This CDR3 is 15 amino acids long. Trimming took off 6 bases at V and 0 bases at J, with 15 bases between the two ends. The DNA of the CDR3 is TGCAGTGCCTCGACAGGATCGCTAGCCAAAAACATTCAGTACTTC. Its translation: CSASTGSLAKNIQYF.

This clonotype was observed at least ten times. The genes are TRBV28 and TRBJ2-7, with 7 bases identical to TRBD1. From germline, CDR1 is MDHEN and CDR2 SYDVKM. This CDR3 region has 14 residues. The V segment lost 6 bases and the J segment 5 bases; nucleotides outside the gene matches: 10. The CDR3 is CASRTGPSVHEQYF. CDR3 DNA: TGTGCCAGCAGGACAGGGCCCTCCGTCCACGAGCAGTACTTC.

This clonotype was counted many times. V usage is TRBV18 and J usage is TRBJ2-1; 12 nucleotides align to TRBD2. Trimming at V came to 0 bases and at J to 0 bases, leaving 6 bases not matched to a gene. CDR1 and CDR2 from the germline V gene are KGHSH and LQKENI. The CDR3 sequence is 19 residues long. CDR3 sequence reads: CASSPPLAGGLSSYNEQFF. The CDR3 bases are TGTGCCAGCTCACCACCTCTAGCGGGGGGGCTGAGCTCCTACAATGAGCAGTTCTTC.

This rearrangement joins TRBV5-8 to TRBJ2-1; 9 nucleotides line up with TRBD2. J gave up 4 bases and V 2 bases, and 4 bases lay outside the gene matches. The CDR3 extends over 15 amino acids. Germline CDR1 and CDR2: SGHTS and YDEGEE. The CDR3 loop is CASSFRGGGYNEQFF. The CDR3 coding sequence is TGTGCCAGCAGCTTCCGCGGGGGGGGTTACAATGAGCAGTTCTTC.

V gene TRBV12-3 or TRBV12-4 combines with J gene TRBJ2-2; D is possibly TRBD2 (6 bases). V lost 5 bases and J lost 5, with 15 bases in between. CDR3 length: 15 amino acids. Here the CDR3 DNA reads TGTGCCAGCAGTCCCCCTCTGGAGGGAACCGGGGAGCTGTTTTTT. It is translated as CASSPPLEGTGELFF.

This clonotype was detected only a few times. The gene calls are TRBV5-6 and TRBJ1-1; D gene unclear. V lost 2 bases and J 0 bases, leaving 14 bases between the germline ends. The CDR3 totals 16 residues. Germline CDR1 and CDR2: SGHDT and YYEEEE. The CDR3 reads CASSLGQLYMNTEAFF. CDR3 nucleotide sequence: TGTGCCAGCAGCTTAGGCCAGCTCTACATGAACACTGAAGCTTTCTTT.